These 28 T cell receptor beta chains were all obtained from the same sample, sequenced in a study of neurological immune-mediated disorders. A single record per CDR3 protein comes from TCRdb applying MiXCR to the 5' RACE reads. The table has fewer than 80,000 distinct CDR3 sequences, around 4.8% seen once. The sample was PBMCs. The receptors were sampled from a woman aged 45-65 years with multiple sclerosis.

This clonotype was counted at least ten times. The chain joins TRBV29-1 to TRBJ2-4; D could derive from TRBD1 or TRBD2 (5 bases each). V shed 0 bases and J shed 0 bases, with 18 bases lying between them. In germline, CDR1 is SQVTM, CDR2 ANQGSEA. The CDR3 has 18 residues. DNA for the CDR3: TGCAGCGTTGAAGAACGGCAGAGGGTGGGGGTAGCCAAAAACATTCAGTACTTC. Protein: CSVEERQRVGVAKNIQYF.

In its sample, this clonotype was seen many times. The CDR3 nucleotides are TGTGCCAGCAACCCCCAAGAGACCCAGTACTTC. It specifies CASNPQETQYF. This chain links TRBV2 with TRBJ2-5; no firm D call. CDR3 length: 11 amino acids. Germline V gene data show CDR1 as SNHLY and CDR2 as FYNNEI. V gave up 7 bases and J gave up 1 base, with 4 bases separating them.

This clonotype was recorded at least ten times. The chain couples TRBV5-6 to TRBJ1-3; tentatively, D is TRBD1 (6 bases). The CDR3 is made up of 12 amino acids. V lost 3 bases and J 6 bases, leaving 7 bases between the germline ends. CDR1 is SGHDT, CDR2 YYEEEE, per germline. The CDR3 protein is CASSWGANTIYF. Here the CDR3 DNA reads TGTGCCAGCAGCTGGGGGGCAAACACCATATATTTT.

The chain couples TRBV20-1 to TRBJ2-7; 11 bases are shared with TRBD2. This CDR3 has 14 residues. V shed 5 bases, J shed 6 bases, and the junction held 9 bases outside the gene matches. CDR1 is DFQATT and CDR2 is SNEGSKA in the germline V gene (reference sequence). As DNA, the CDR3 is TGCAGTGCTTGGTTAGCGGGGGGGCCGCTCGAGCAGTACTTC. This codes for CSAWLAGGPLEQYF.

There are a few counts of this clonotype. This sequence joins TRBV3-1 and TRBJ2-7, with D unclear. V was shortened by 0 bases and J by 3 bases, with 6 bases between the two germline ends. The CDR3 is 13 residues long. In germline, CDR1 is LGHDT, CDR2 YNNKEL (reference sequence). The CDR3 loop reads CASSQDRFYEQYF. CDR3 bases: TGTGCCAGCAGCCAAGATAGGTTCTACGAGCAGTACTTC.

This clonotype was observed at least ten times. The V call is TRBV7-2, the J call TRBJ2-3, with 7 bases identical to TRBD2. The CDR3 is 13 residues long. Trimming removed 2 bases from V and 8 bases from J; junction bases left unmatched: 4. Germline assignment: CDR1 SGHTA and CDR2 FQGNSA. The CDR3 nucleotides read TGTGCCAGCAGCTTACCTACTAGCGCTACGCAGTATTTT. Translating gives CASSLPTSATQYF.

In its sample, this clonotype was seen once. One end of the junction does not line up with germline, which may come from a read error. CDR3: CASSATGPHEKLFF. Here the CDR3 DNA reads TGTGCTAGCAGCGCCACAGGGCCCCACGAAAAACTGTTTTTT. The rearrangement links TRBV7-7 to TRBJ1-4; possible D gene TRBD1, 6 bases. Germline lookup yields CDR1 SSHAT and CDR2 FNYEAQ (reference sequence). The CDR3 totals 14 residues.

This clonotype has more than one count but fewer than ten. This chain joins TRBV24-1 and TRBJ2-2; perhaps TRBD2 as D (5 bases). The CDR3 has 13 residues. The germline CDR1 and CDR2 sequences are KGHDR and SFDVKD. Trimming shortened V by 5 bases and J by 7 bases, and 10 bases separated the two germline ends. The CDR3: CATSVVSGGELFF. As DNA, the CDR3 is TGTGCCACCAGTGTGGTGAGCGGCGGGGAGCTGTTTTTT.

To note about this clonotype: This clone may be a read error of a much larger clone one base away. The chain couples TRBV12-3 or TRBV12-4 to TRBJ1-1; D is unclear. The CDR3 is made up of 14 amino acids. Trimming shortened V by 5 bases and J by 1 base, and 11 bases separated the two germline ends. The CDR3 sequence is CASSPKKENTEAFF. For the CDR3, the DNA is TGTGCCAGCAGTCCAAAAAAGGAGAACACTGAAGCTTTCTTT.

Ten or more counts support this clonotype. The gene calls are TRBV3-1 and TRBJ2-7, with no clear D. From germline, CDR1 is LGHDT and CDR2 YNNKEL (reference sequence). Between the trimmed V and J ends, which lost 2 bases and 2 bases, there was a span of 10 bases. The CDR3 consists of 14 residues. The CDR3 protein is CASSQNPGPYEQYF. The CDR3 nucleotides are TGTGCCAGCAGCCAAAACCCAGGACCCTACGAGCAGTACTTC.

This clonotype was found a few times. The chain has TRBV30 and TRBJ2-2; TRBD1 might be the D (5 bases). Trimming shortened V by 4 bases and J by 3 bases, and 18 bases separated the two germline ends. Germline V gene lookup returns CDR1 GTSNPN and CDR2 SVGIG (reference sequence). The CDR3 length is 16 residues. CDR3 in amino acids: CAWTHEGAVDTGELFF. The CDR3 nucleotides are TGTGCCTGGACTCACGAAGGGGCGGTGGACACCGGGGAGCTGTTTTTT.

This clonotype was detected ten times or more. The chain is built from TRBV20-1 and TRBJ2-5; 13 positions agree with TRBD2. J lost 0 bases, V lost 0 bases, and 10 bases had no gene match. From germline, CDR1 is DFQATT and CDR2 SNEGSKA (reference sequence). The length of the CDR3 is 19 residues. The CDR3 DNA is TGCAGTGCTAGAGATCGCAAGACTAGCGGGGGGTCGTACCAAGAGACCCAGTACTTC. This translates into CSARDRKTSGGSYQETQYF.

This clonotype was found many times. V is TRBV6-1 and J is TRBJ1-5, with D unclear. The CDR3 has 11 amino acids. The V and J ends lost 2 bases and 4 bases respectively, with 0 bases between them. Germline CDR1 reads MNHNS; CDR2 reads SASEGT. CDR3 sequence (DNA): TGTGCCAGCAGTGAAAATCAGCCCCAGCATTTT. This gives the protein CASSENQPQHF.

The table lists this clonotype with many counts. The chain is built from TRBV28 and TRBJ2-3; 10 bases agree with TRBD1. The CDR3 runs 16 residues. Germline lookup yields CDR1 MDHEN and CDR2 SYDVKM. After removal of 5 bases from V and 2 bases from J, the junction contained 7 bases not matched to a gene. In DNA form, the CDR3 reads TGTGCCAGCAGTCCGATCGGACAGGGGGACACAGATACGCAGTATTTT. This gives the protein CASSPIGQGDTDTQYF.

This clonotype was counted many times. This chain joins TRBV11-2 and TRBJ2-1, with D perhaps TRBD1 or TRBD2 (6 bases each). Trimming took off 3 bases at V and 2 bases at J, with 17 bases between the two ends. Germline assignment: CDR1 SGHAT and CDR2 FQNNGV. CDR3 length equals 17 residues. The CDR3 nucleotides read TGTGCCAGCAGCTTTGGGGGGTCGGCAGGGGCCTACAATGAGCAGTTCTTC. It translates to CASSFGGSAGAYNEQFF.

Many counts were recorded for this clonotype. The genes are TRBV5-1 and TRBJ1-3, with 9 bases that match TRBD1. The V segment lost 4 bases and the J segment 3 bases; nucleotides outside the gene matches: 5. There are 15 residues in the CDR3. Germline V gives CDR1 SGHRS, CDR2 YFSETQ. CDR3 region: CASSLDRGFGNTIYF. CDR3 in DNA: TGCGCCAGCAGCCTGGACAGGGGCTTTGGAAACACCATATATTTT.

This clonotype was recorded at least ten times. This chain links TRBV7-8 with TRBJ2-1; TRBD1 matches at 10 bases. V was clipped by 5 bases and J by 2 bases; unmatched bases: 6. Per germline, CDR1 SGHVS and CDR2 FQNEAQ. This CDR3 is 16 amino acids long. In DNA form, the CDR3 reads TGTGCCAGCAGCCTCGGACAGGGGGTTGCCTACAATGAGCAGTTCTTC. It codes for CASSLGQGVAYNEQFF.

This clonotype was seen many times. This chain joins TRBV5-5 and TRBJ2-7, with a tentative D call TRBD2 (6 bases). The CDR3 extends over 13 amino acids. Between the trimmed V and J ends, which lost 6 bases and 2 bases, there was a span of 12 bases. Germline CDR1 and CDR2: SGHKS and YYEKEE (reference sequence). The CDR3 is CASKLGGTYEQYF. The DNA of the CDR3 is TGTGCCAGCAAACTCGGCGGGACCTACGAGCAGTACTTC.

The CDR3 here is CASSGTVKDTQYF. The CDR3 DNA follows: TGTGCCAGCAGTGGGACAGTCAAAGATACGCAGTATTTT. V gene TRBV6-1 combines with J gene TRBJ2-3; the D gene is possibly TRBD1 (6 bases). CDR3 length: 13 amino acids. Germline V CDR1 and CDR2: MNHNS, SASEGT. V was trimmed by 4 bases and J by 5 bases, leaving 10 bases between them.

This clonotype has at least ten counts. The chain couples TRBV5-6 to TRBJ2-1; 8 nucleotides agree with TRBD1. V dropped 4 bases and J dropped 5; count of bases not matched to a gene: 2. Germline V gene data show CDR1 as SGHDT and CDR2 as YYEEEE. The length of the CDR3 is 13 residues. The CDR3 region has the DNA TGTGCCAGCAGCCAACAGGGGGACAATGAGCAGTTCTTC. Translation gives CASSQQGDNEQFF.

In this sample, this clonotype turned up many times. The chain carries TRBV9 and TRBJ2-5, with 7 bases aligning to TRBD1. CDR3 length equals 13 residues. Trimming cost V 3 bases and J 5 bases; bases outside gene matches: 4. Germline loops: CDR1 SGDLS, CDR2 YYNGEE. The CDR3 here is CASSAGQRETQYF. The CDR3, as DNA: TGTGCCAGCAGCGCGGGACAGCGGGAGACCCAGTACTTC. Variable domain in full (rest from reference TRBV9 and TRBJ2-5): DSGVTQTPKHLITATGQRVTLRCSPRSGDLSVYWYQQSLDQGLQFLIQYYNGEERAKGNILERFSAQQFPDLHSELNLSSLELGDSALYFCASSAGQRETQYFGPGTRLLVL.

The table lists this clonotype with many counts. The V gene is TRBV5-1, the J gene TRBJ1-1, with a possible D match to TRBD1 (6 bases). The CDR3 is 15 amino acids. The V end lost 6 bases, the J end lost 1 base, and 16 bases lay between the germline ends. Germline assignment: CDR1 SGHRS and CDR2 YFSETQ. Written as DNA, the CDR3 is TGCGCCAGCACCCCCGCGTCGGGGGCGAACACTGAAGCTTTCTTT. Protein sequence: CASTPASGANTEAFF.

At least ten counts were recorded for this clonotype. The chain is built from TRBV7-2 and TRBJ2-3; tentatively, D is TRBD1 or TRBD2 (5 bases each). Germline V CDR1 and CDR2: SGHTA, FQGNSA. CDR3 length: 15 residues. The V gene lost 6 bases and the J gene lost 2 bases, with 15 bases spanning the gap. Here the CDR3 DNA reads TGTGCCAGCAGTCCCGGGGCCACCCCCACAGATACGCAGTATTTT. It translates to CASSPGATPTDTQYF.

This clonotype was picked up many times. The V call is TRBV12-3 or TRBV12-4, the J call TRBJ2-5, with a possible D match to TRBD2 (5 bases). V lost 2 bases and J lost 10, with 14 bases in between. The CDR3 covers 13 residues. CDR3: CASSLSWLEGQYF. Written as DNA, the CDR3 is TGTGCCAGCAGTTTAAGCTGGCTCGAGGGCCAGTACTTC.

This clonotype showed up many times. The CDR3 loop is CASSFGRGSPLHF. The DNA for the CDR3 is TGCGCCAGCAGCTTCGGGAGAGGGTCACCCCTCCACTTT. The chain uses TRBV5-1 and TRBJ1-6; no reliable D call. CDR1 and CDR2 (germline): SGHRS, YFSETQ. Trimming shortened V by 2 bases and J by 10 bases, and 10 bases separated the two germline ends. This CDR3 has 13 amino acids.

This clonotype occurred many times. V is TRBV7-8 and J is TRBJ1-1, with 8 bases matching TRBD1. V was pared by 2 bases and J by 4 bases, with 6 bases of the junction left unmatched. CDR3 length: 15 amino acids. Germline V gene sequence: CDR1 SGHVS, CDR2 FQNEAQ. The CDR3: CASSLIRGRVTEAFF. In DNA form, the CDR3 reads TGTGCCAGCAGCTTAATCAGGGGGCGGGTCACTGAAGCTTTCTTT.

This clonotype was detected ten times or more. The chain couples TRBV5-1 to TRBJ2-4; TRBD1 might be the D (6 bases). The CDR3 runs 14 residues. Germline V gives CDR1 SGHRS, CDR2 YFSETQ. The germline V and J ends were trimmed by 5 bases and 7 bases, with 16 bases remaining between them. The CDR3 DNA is TGCGCCAGCAGGGACGGACAGCCCGGGAACATTCAGTACTTC. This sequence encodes CASRDGQPGNIQYF.

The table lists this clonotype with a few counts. The CDR3 sequence is CASSLRLETQYF. Here the CDR3 DNA reads TGTGCCAGCAGCTTACGGTTGGAGACCCAGTACTTC. The V call is TRBV7-9, the J call TRBJ2-5; D remains ambiguous. Per the germline V gene, CDR1 is SEHNR and CDR2 is FQNEAQ (reference sequence). The CDR3 consists of 12 residues. V lost 2 bases to trimming and J lost 5 bases, with 6 bases between them.